The source of this T cell receptor (beta chain) is a study of T-cell reconstitution after alpha-beta-depleted transplantation in children. Turning to this clonotype: The antigen remains undetermined.

Study-level results: Where some patients showed high TCRbeta diversity at day 60, it came from recipient T cells and thymic progenitors that had survived. A year post-transplant, T-cell counts and diversity derived mostly from newly produced T cells. In patients about two months after transplant, alpha-beta T cells reportedly arose from several hundred expanded graft clones.

Construction of the TCRbeta library involved unique molecular identifiers. Each CDR3 protein is one row after TCRdb ran MiXCR on the PCR reads. The table has about 420,000 distinct CDR3 sequences, roughly 17% seen once. Germline V gene data show CDR1 as SGHRS and CDR2 as YFSETQ. V lost 6 bases to trimming and J lost 5 bases; unmatched junction nucleotides: 4. This CDR3 comprises 13 residues. This clonotype was obtained from a boy in the first two years of life who had a stem cell transplant for Wiskott-Aldrich syndrome, so the T cells may come from the graft donor. This rearrangement joins TRBV5-1 to TRBJ2-2; 7 nucleotides line up with TRBD2. The sample in question was PBMCs, mostly from graft donor cells, obtained 360 days after TCRalphabeta/CD19-depleted stem cell transplant. The CDR3 reads CASTLGGTGELFF. The CDR3 DNA reads as TGCGCCAGCACTCTCGGGGGGACCGGGGAGCTGTTTTTT. Full variable domain (missing parts from reference TRBV5-1 and TRBJ2-2): KAGVTQTPRYLIKTRGQQVTLSCSPISGHRSVSWYQQTPGQGLQFLFEYFSETQRNKGNFPGRFSGRQFSNSRSEMNVSTLELGDSALYLCASTLGGTGELFFGEGSRLTVL.